These T cell receptor beta chains were read from a single sample in a study of OX40 agonist ivuxolimab in advanced cancers. Method: immunoSEQ multiplex PCR; TCRdb's copy keeps in-frame clones and lacks some. Among 73,000 or so clones listed, about nine tenths were seen once. This specimen consisted of CD4+ or CD8+ T cells sorted from blood, obtained in a trial of the OX40 agonist ivuxolimab. The receptors derive from an adult with an advanced solid tumor such as melanoma, head and neck, liver or kidney cancer. Both conserved end residues are part of each CDR3. Each record gives: D gene, V gene, J gene, clone size, CDR3 protein, CDR3 DNA. D genes are given only for firm matches. Clone sizes are given selectively: once, few, many, or a class where the clone is expanded.

TRBD1	TRBV7-9	TRBJ1-1	.	CASSFGQGVLNTEAFF	TGTGCCAGCAGCTTTGGACAGGGGGTCCTTAACACTGAAGCTTTCTTT
TRBD1	TRBV19	TRBJ1-5	once	CASSNYRGGSQRPQHF	TGTGCCAGTAGTAATTACAGGGGGGGCTCTCAGCGGCCCCAGCATTTT
TRBD2	TRBV5-1	TRBJ2-1	.	CASSLVSGGEQFF	TGCGCCAGCAGCTTGGTCTCGGGAGGTGAGCAGTTCTTC
.	TRBV5-1	TRBJ2-7	.	CASSLEANSPKQYF	TGCGCCAGCAGCTTGGAGGCTAATTCCCCGAAGCAGTACTTC
.	TRBV7-9	TRBJ2-4	.	CASSLDGISGIAKNIQYF	TGTGCCAGCAGCTTAGATGGGATCAGCGGAATAGCCAAAAACATTCAGTACTTC
.	TRBV18	TRBJ2-2	.	CASSPLQGFTGELFF	TGTGCCAGCTCACCCCTACAGGGATTCACCGGGGAGCTGTTTTTT
.	TRBV28	TRBJ2-7	.	CASSSSPRTYEQYF	TGTGCCAGCAGCTCCTCACCGAGAACCTACGAGCAGTACTTC
.	TRBV18	TRBJ2-7	.	CASSPTINWESGYEQYF	TGTGCCAGCTCACCCACAATCAATTGGGAGTCAGGCTACGAGCAGTACTTC
TRBD1	TRBV7-3	TRBJ2-1	.	CASSFTSGQVNEQFF	TGTGCCAGCAGCTTCACCTCAGGACAGGTCAATGAGCAGTTCTTC
TRBD2	TRBV10-3	TRBJ2-1	.	CAIRPSSGRAGEQFF	TGTGCCATCAGGCCTTCTAGCGGGAGGGCCGGTGAGCAGTTCTTC
TRBD2	TRBV30	TRBJ2-3	.	CAWSGTRGGTDTQYF	TGTGCCTGGAGTGGGACTAGAGGAGGGACAGATACGCAGTATTTT
.	TRBV19	TRBJ1-5	.	CASTQYAADNQPQHF	TGTGCCAGTACCCAGTACGCCGCCGACAATCAGCCCCAGCATTTT
.	TRBV25-1	TRBJ1-1	.	CASSEVRNTEAFF	TGTGCCAGCAGTGAAGTCAGGAACACTGAAGCTTTCTTT
TRBD1	TRBV27	TRBJ1-1	.	CASSLKWDRWEAFF	TGTGCCAGCAGTTTAAAGTGGGACAGGTGGGAAGCTTTCTTT
.	TRBV10-1	TRBJ1-1	once	CASSDRLGTEAFF	TGCGCCAGCAGTGACAGGCTGGGCACTGAAGCTTTCTTT
TRBD2	TRBV19	TRBJ2-2	.	CASTRPGLRTGELFF	TGTGCCAGTACCCGACCGGGACTAAGGACCGGGGAGCTGTTTTTT
.	TRBV9	TRBJ1-2	.	CASSVGEDYGYTF	TGTGCCAGCAGCGTAGGGGAGGACTATGGCTACACCTTC
TRBD1	TRBV2	TRBJ1-5	.	CASSDEQGGNQPQHF	TGTGCCAGCAGTGACGAACAGGGGGGTAATCAGCCCCAGCATTTT
.	TRBV27	TRBJ1-5	.	CASSRDGGNQPQHF	TGTGCCAGCAGCCGGGACGGAGGAAATCAGCCCCAGCATTTT
.	TRBV28	TRBJ1-6	.	CASGGRNNSPLHF	TGTGCCAGCGGAGGACGGAATAATTCACCCCTCCACTTT
.	TRBV19	TRBJ1-6	.	CASRGYNSPLHF	TGTGCCAGTAGAGGGTATAATTCACCCCTCCACTTT
TRBD1	TRBV19	TRBJ1-1	.	CASSLQGATEAFF	TGTGCCAGTAGTCTACAGGGGGCCACTGAAGCTTTCTTT
TRBD2	TRBV10-3	TRBJ2-3	.	CAIQTSGASTDTQYF	TGTGCCATCCAGACTAGCGGGGCCAGCACAGATACGCAGTATTTT
TRBD2	TRBV5-1	TRBJ2-2	.	CASSPEAGTRTGELFF	TGCGCCAGCAGCCCCGAAGCCGGGACTAGAACCGGGGAGCTGTTTTTT
TRBD1	TRBV18	TRBJ2-2	.	CASPPGGQGPTGELFF	TGTGCCAGCCCGCCCGGCGGACAGGGTCCCACCGGGGAGCTGTTTTTT
TRBD1	TRBV9	TRBJ1-3	.	CASSVLGTAGNTIYF	TGTGCCAGCAGCGTATTAGGGACAGCAGGGAACACCATATATTTT
.	TRBV5-1	TRBJ1-1	.	CASSLLPANTEAFF	TGCGCCAGCAGCTTGTTGCCGGCTAACACTGAAGCTTTCTTT
TRBD1	TRBV2	TRBJ1-5	.	CASSKQGAWSNQPQHF	TGTGCCAGCAGTAAACAGGGGGCGTGGAGCAATCAGCCCCAGCATTTT
.	TRBV6-1	TRBJ1-5	few	CASRTRPNQPQHF	TGTGCCAGCAGGACAAGGCCCAATCAGCCCCAGCATTTT
TRBD1	TRBV28	TRBJ2-7	.	CASRRTGPSEQYF	TGTGCCAGCCGGAGGACAGGCCCCTCCGAGCAGTACTTC
.	TRBV6-5	TRBJ1-6	.	CASWGYVDSPLHF	TGTGCCAGCTGGGGGTATGTCGATTCACCCCTCCACTTT
TRBD1	TRBV6-6	TRBJ1-3	.	CASIFTLPGQGNTIYF	TGTGCCAGCATTTTCACCCTACCGGGACAGGGAAACACCATATATTTT
TRBD1	TRBV30	TRBJ2-7	.	CAWGTGDEQYF	TGTGCCTGGGGGACAGGGGACGAGCAGTACTTC
TRBD1	TRBV28	TRBJ2-7	.	CAVSGQGIYEQYF	TGTGCCGTCTCCGGACAGGGAATCTACGAGCAGTACTTC
TRBD1	TRBV27	TRBJ2-1	.	CASSLKGAYEQFF	TGTGCCAGCAGTTTGAAGGGGGCGTATGAGCAGTTCTTC
.	TRBV14	TRBJ1-3	.	CASSQAGSGNTIYF	TGTGCCAGCAGCCAAGCAGGATCCGGAAACACCATATATTTT
.	TRBV29-1	TRBJ2-1	.	CSGGHSPNEQFF	TGCAGCGGCGGACACTCTCCAAATGAGCAGTTCTTC
TRBD1	TRBV18	TRBJ2-7	.	CASSRQGGGFEQYF	TGTGCCAGCTCACGACAGGGGGGTGGCTTTGAGCAGTACTTC
.	TRBV10-1	TRBJ2-2	.	CASSRGAGDTGELFF	TGCGCCAGCAGCCGGGGGGCGGGCGATACCGGGGAGCTGTTTTTT
TRBD2	TRBV5-1	TRBJ2-3	few	CASSLARTSGEITDTQYF	TGCGCCAGCAGCTTGGCCCGGACTAGCGGGGAGATTACAGATACGCAGTATTTT
TRBD2	TRBV19	TRBJ2-1	.	CASSKLAGGQFSYNEQFF	TGTGCCAGTAGTAAACTAGCGGGGGGGCAATTCTCCTACAATGAGCAGTTCTTC
.	TRBV19	TRBJ1-2	.	CASSIPDRRNYGYTF	TGTGCCAGTAGTATTCCCGACAGGAGGAACTATGGCTACACCTTC
TRBD1	TRBV30	TRBJ2-3	.	CAWSIPKGTATQYF	TGTGCCTGGAGTATTCCGAAAGGGACAGCTACGCAGTATTTT
TRBD2	TRBV5-1	TRBJ2-2	.	CASSSLVLAGASTGELFF	TGCGCCAGCAGCTCCCTAGTACTAGCGGGGGCGAGCACCGGGGAGCTGTTTTTT
.	TRBV7-3	TRBJ2-1	.	CASSFSGNEQFF	TGTGCCAGCAGCTTTAGCGGCAATGAGCAGTTCTTC
TRBD1	TRBV7-9	TRBJ2-2	once	CASSLGARGLAGELFF	TGTGCCAGCAGCTTAGGGGCAAGGGGGCTTGCCGGGGAGCTGTTTTTT
TRBD1	TRBV28	TRBJ2-7	.	CASTRTGGHEQYF	TGTGCCAGCACCCGGACAGGGGGGCACGAGCAGTACTTC
.	TRBV7-2	TRBJ1-5	.	CASSSGTPDSNQPQHF	TGTGCCAGCAGCTCCGGGACACCCGATTCGAATCAGCCCCAGCATTTT
.	TRBV7-9	TRBJ1-3	.	CASGKIGNTIYF	TGTGCCAGCGGTAAAATTGGAAACACCATATATTTT
TRBD1	TRBV28	TRBJ1-4	few	CASSLGGQGTNEKLFF	TGTGCCAGCAGCTTAGGGGGACAGGGTACTAATGAAAAACTGTTTTTT